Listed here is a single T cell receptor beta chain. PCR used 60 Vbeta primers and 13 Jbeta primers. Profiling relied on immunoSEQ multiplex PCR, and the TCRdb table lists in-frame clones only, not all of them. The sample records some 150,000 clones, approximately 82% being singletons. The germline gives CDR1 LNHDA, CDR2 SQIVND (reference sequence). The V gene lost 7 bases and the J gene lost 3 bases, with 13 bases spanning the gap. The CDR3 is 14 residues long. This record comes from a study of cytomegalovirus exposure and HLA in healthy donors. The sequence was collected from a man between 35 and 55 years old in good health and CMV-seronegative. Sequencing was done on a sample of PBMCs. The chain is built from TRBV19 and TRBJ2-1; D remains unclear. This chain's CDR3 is CASMRNDGYNEQFF. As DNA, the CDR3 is TGTGCCAGTATGCGGAACGACGGCTACAATGAGCAGTTCTTC.